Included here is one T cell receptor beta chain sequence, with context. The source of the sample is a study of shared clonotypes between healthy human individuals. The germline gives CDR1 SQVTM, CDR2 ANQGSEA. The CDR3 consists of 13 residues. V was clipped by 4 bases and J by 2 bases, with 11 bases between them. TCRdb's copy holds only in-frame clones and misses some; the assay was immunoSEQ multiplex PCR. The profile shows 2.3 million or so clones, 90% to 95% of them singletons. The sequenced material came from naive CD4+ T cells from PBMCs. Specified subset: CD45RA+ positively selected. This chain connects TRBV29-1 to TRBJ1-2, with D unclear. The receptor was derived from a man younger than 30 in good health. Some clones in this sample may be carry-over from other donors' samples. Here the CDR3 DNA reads TGCAGCGTTGGGGGATACCAAAACTATGGCTACACCTTC. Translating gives CSVGGYQNYGYTF.